This TCR beta chain was found in a study of cytomegalovirus exposure and HLA in healthy donors. Study-wide context: Early on, a data release was issued that held 80 million or so unique TCRs from HLA-typed donors.

In the PCR, 60 Vbeta and 13 Jbeta primers were used. Sequencing used immunoSEQ multiplex PCR; TCRdb keeps in-frame clones, though not all of them. Here the sample spans over 150,000 clones, approximately 80% being singletons. Germline values: CDR1 MNHEY, CDR2 SVGAGI. This CDR3 spans 13 amino acids. Trimming removed 5 bases from V and 3 bases from J; junction bases left unmatched: 4. Sequenced: PBMCs. The TCR originated in a woman between 45 and 60 years old in good health and CMV-seronegative. This chain uses TRBV6-5 with TRBJ2-7, with TRBD2 matching over 7 bases. The CDR3 nucleotides read TGTGCCAGCAGTGAAGCGGGGAACTACGAGCAGTACTTC. It translates to CASSEAGNYEQYF.